This TCR beta chain was recovered during a study of blood T cell repertoires in COVID-19. As originally analysed: Counts of nucleated cells, estimated from reference gene primer amplification, were obtained. Only in-frame clones appear in the TCRdb table, and some are missing; sequencing was by immunoSEQ multiplex PCR. V and J calls and clone size are given by that table; D and trimming were obtained from the DNA. Of about 190,000 clones detected, 70% to 90% appear once; the ten largest clones hold 5% to 8%. The germline gives CDR1 MNHEY, CDR2 SVGAGI. Losses at the gene ends were 6 bases for V and 0 bases for J; bases not matched to a gene: 6. The CDR3 contains 15 residues.

Input material: peripheral blood. The TCR originated in a woman aged 40 to 50 who had recovered from COVID-19. This chain connects TRBV6-5 to TRBJ2-3; 7 bases are shared with TRBD1. The CDR3 nucleotides are TGTGCCAGCAGAGGGGACAGTCATAGCACAGATACGCAGTATTTT. Amino acids: CASRGDSHSTDTQYF.